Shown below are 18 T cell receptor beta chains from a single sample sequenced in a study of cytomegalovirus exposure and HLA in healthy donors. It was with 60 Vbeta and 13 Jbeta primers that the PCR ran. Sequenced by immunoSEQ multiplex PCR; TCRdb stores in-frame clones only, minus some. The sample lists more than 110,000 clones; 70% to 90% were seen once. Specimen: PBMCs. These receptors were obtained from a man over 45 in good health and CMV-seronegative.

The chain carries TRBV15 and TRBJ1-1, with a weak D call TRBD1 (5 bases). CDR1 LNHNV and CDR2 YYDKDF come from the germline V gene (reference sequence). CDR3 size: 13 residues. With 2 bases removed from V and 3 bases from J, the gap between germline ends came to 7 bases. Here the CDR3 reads CATSRSQDTEAFF. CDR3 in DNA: TGTGCCACCAGCAGATCACAGGACACTGAAGCTTTCTTT.

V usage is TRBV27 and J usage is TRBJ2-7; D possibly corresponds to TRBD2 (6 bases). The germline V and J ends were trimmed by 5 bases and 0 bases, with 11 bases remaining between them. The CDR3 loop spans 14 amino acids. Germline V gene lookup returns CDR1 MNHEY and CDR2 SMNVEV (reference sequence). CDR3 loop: CASSRRDSSYEQYF. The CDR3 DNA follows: TGTGCCAGCAGTCGCCGGGACTCCTCCTACGAGCAGTACTTC.

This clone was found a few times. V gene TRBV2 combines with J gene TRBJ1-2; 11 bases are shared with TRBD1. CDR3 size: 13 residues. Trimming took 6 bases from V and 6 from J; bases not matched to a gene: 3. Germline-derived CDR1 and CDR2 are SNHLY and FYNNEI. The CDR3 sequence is CASSGTGGDGYTF. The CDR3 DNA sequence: TGTGCCAGCAGCGGGACAGGGGGGGATGGCTACACCTTC.

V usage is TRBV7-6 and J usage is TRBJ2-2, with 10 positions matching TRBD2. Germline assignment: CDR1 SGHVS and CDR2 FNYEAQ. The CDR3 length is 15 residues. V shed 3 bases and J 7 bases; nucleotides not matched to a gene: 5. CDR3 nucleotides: TGTGCCAGCAGCTTGTTCGCTAGCGGGGGCGGGGAGCTGTTTTTT. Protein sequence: CASSLFASGGGELFF.

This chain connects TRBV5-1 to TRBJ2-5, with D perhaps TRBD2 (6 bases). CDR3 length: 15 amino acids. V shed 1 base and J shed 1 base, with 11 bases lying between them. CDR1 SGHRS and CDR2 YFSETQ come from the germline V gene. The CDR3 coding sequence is TGCGCCAGCAGCTTGAGTCCGGGGGTCCAAGAGACCCAGTACTTC. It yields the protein CASSLSPGVQETQYF.

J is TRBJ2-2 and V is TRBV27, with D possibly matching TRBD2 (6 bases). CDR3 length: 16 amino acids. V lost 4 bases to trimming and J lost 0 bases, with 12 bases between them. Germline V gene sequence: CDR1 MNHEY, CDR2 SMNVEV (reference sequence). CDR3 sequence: CASSSVGGPNTGELFF. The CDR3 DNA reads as TGTGCCAGCAGTTCCGTGGGGGGTCCGAACACCGGGGAGCTGTTTTTT.

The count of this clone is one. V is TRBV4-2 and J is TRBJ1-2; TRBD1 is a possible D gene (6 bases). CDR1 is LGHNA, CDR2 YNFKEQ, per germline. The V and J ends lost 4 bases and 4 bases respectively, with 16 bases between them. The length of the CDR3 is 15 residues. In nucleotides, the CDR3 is TGTGCCAGCAGCCCGGAAACCGGGACAATCTATGGCTACACCTTC. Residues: CASSPETGTIYGYTF.

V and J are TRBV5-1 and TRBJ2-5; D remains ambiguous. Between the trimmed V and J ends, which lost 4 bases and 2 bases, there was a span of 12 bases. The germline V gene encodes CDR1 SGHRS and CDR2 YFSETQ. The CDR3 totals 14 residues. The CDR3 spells CASSPGTNQETQYF. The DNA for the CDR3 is TGCGCCAGCAGCCCAGGAACCAATCAAGAGACCCAGTACTTC.

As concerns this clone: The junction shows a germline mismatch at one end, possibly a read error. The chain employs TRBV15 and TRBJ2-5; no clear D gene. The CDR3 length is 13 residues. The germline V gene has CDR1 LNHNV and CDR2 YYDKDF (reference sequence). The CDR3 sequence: CASRGQNGETQYF. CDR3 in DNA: TGTGCCTCCAGAGGTCAGAACGGGGAGACCCAGTACTTC.

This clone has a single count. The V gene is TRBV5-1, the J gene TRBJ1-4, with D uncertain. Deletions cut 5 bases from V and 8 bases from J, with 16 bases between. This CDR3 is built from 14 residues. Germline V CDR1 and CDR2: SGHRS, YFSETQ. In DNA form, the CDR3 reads TGCGCCAGCAGATCCGATTCCCCGGGGGAAAAACTGTTTTTT. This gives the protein CASRSDSPGEKLFF.

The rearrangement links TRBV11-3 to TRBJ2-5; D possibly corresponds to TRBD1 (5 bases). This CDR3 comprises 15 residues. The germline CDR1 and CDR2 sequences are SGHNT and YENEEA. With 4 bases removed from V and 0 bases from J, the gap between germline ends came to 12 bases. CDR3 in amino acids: CASSSPAGHQETQYF. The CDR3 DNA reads TGTGCCAGCAGCTCGCCGGCAGGGCACCAAGAGACCCAGTACTTC.

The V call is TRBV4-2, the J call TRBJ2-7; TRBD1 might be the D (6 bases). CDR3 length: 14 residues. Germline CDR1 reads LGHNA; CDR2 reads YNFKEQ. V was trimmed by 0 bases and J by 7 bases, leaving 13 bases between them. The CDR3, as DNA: TGTGCCAGCAGCCAAGACCCAGGGGCGGGTGAGCAGTACTTC. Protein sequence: CASSQDPGAGEQYF.

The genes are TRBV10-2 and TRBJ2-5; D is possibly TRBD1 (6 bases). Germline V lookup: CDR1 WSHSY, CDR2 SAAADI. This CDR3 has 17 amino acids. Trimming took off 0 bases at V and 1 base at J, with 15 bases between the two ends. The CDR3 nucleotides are TGCGCCAGCAGTGAGTCAAGACAGGCACCAACCCAAGAGACCCAGTACTTC. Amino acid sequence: CASSESRQAPTQETQYF.

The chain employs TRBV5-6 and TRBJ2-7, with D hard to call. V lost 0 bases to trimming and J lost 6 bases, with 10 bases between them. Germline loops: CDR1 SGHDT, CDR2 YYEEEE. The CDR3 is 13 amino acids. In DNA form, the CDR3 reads TGTGCCAGCAGCTTGGCTAGAACCTCCGAGCAGTACTTC. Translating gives CASSLARTSEQYF.

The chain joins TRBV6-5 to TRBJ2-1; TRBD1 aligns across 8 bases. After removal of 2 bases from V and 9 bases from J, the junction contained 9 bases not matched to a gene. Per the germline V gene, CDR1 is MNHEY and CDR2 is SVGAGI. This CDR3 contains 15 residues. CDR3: CASSYLRTGYSEQFF. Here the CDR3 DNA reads TGTGCCAGCAGTTACCTACGGACAGGGTATTCTGAGCAGTTCTTC.

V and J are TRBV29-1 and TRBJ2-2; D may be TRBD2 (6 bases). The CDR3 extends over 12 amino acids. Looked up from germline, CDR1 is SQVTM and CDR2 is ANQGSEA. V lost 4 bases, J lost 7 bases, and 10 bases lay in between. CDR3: CSVAGSSGELFF. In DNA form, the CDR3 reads TGCAGCGTTGCCGGGAGTAGCGGGGAGCTGTTTTTT.

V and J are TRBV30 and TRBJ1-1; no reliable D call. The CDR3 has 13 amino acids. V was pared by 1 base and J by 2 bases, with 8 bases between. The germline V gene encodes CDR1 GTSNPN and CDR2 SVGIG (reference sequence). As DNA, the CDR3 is TGTGCCTGGAGTGCAGAGGGAAACACTGAAGCTTTCTTT. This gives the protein CAWSAEGNTEAFF.

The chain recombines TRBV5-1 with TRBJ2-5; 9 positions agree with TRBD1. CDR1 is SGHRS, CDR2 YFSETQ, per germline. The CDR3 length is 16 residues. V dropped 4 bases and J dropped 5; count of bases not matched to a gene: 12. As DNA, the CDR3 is TGCGCCAGCAGCCTAACAACCGGGACAGGGATGGAGACCCAGTACTTC. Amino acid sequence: CASSLTTGTGMETQYF.